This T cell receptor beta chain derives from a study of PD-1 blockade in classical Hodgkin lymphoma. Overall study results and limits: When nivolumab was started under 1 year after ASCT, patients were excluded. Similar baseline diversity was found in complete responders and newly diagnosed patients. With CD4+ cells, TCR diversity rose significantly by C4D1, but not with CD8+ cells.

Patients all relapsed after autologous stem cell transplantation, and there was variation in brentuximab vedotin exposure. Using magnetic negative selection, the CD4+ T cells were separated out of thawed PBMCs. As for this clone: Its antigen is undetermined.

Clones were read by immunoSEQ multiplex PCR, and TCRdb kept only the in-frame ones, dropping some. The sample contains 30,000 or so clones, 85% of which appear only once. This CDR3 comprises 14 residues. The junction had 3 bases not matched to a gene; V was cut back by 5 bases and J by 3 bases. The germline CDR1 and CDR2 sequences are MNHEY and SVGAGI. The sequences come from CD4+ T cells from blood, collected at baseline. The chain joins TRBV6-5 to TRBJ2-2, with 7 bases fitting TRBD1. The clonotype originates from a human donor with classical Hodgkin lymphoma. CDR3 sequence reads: CASSRTGYTGELFF. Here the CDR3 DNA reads TGTGCCAGCAGTAGGACAGGTTACACCGGGGAGCTGTTTTTT.